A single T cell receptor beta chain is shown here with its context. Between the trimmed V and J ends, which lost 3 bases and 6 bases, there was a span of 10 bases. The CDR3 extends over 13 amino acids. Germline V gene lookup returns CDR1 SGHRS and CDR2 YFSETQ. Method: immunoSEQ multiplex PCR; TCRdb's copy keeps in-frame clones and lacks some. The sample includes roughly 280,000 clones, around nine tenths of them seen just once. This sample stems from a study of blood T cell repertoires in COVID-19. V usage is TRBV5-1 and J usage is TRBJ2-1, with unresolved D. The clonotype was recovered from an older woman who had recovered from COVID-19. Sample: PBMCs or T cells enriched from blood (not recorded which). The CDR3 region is CASSSLTPNEQFF. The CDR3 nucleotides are TGCGCCAGCAGCTCCTTGACTCCCAATGAGCAGTTCTTC.